The next 11 T cell receptor beta chains were all read from a single sample in a study of response to subunit inactivated influenza vaccine. TCRdb analysed the RT-PCR reads with MiXCR anew, one entry per CDR3 protein. In the table there are 500,000 or so distinct CDR3 sequences, about 15% of which are singletons. The source material was CD4+ T cells sorted from PBMCs, sampled about 23 months after vaccination. The receptors here all came from a man in his fifties or sixties who received an inactivated influenza vaccine.

The V call is TRBV3-1, the J call TRBJ2-7, with D possibly being TRBD1 (5 bases). This CDR3 has 12 amino acids. Trimming pared 4 bases from V and 7 bases from J, leaving 11 bases between. The germline gives CDR1 LGHDT, CDR2 YNNKEL (reference sequence). The CDR3 coding sequence is TGTGCCAGCAGCCCTCTAGGGGCAGAGCAGTACTTC. It yields the protein CASSPLGAEQYF.

V usage is TRBV5-6 and J usage is TRBJ2-1; D gene unclear. This CDR3 region has 16 residues. Germline CDR1 SGHDT, CDR2 YYEEEE. V lost 1 base, J lost 2 bases, and 13 bases lay in between. The CDR3 spells CASSLKGLNTYNEQFF. CDR3 nucleotide sequence: TGTGCCAGCAGCTTGAAGGGCCTAAATACCTACAATGAGCAGTTCTTC.

The V and J genes are TRBV28 and TRBJ2-5, with 11 bases identical to TRBD1. V shed 6 bases, J shed 5 bases, and the junction held 8 bases outside the gene matches. This CDR3 region has 15 residues. Looked up from germline, CDR1 is MDHEN and CDR2 is SYDVKM. The CDR3 bases are TGTGCCAGCAGGGACAGGGGGCGTATCTTTGAGACCCAGTACTTC. Translation: CASRDRGRIFETQYF.

V usage is TRBV7-6 and J usage is TRBJ2-3, with 10 bases that match TRBD2. Losses at the gene ends were 5 bases for V and 0 bases for J; bases not matched to a gene: 11. CDR3 length equals 18 residues. Germline V gene lookup returns CDR1 SGHVS and CDR2 FNYEAQ. The CDR3 region has the DNA TGTGCCAGCAGCCCTCCTAGCGGGGGATTCACTAGCACAGATACGCAGTATTTT. Its protein product is CASSPPSGGFTSTDTQYF.

V gene TRBV20-1 combines with J gene TRBJ1-2, with 8 bases lining up with TRBD1. The length of the CDR3 is 13 residues. Germline V gives CDR1 DFQATT, CDR2 SNEGSKA (reference sequence). V gave up 5 bases and J gave up 2 bases; unmatched junction bases: 4. CDR3 bases: TGCAGTGCTCGACAGGGGAAAAACTATGGCTACACCTTC. It encodes CSARQGKNYGYTF.

Many counts were recorded for this clonotype. This chain links TRBV5-1 with TRBJ2-3, with a possible D match to TRBD2 (6 bases). V was pared by 0 bases and J by 5 bases, with 13 bases between. Germline V gene lookup returns CDR1 SGHRS and CDR2 YFSETQ. The CDR3 loop spans 15 amino acids. CDR3 sequence reads: CASSLAVGGLDTQYF. DNA of the CDR3: TGCGCCAGCAGCTTGGCCGTCGGGGGTTTAGATACGCAGTATTTT.

The J gene is TRBJ2-1, the V gene TRBV27; 8 bases line up with TRBD2. CDR1 MNHEY and CDR2 SMNVEV come from the germline V gene (reference sequence). The CDR3 runs 19 residues. The J segment lost 7 bases and the V segment lost 3 bases, leaving 20 bases of the junction unmatched. CDR3 protein: CASSFRTSRGSGMWNEQFF. CDR3 bases: TGTGCCAGCAGTTTCAGAACCTCCCGGGGTAGCGGGATGTGGAATGAGCAGTTCTTC.

The CDR3 coding sequence is TGTGCCAGCAGACGGACAGGGGTCCTTGCAACTAATGAAAAACTGTTTTTT. This encodes CASRRTGVLATNEKLFF. This chain links TRBV7-9 with TRBJ1-4; TRBD1 matches 9 bases. Germline CDR1 reads SEHNR; CDR2 reads FQNEAQ (reference sequence). The CDR3 extends over 17 amino acids. V was pared by 6 bases and J by 0 bases, with 8 bases of the junction left unmatched.

This chain connects TRBV3-1 to TRBJ1-5; D is possibly TRBD1 (5 bases). The CDR3 runs 16 residues. Trimming removed 3 bases from V and 2 bases from J, with 14 bases in between. Germline V CDR1 and CDR2: LGHDT, YNNKEL (reference sequence). The CDR3: CASSQGGSRGNQPQHF. The DNA of the CDR3 is TGTGCCAGCAGCCAGGGGGGAAGTCGGGGCAATCAGCCCCAGCATTTT.

J is TRBJ1-3 and V is TRBV9, with D perhaps matching TRBD1 (5 bases). V was trimmed by 2 bases and J by 0 bases, leaving 9 bases between them. Germline V lookup: CDR1 SGDLS, CDR2 YYNGEE. CDR3 size: 15 residues. CDR3 sequence (DNA): TGTGCCAGCAGCGTGGAGGGGAGCTCTGGAAACACCATATATTTT. It translates to CASSVEGSSGNTIYF.

V is TRBV20-1 and J is TRBJ2-2, with D maybe TRBD2 (5 bases). Looked up from germline, CDR1 is DFQATT and CDR2 is SNEGSKA (reference sequence). V dropped 4 bases and J dropped 7 bases, with 10 bases sitting between them. The CDR3 is 12 amino acids. The DNA of the CDR3 is TGCAGTGCTACCACCCGGGGCGGGGAGCTGTTTTTT. This sequence encodes CSATTRGGELFF.